This TCR beta chain was identified during a study of blood T cell repertoires in COVID-19. Study-level information: The study drew acute and convalescent COVID-19 samples from the United States, Italy and Spain. In each case, the material was cDNA or gDNA derived from T cells, B-cell-depleted T cells, or PBMCs.

The authors' processing: Nucleated cell counts were estimated from reference gene primer amplification. Only in-frame clones appear in the TCRdb table, and some are missing; sequencing was by immunoSEQ multiplex PCR. The V and J calls and clone size are taken from that table; D and trimming were inferred from the DNA. The repertoire holds roughly 260,000 clones, with more than 75% as singletons. The CDR3 is 16 amino acids. The germline V gene has CDR1 MDHEN and CDR2 SYDVKM. J lost 7 bases, V lost 4 bases, and 12 bases had no gene match. Material: peripheral blood. The source is a woman aged 45-65 years with acute or convalescent COVID-19. The J gene is TRBJ2-7, the V gene TRBV28, with 11 bases identical to TRBD2. The CDR3 nucleotides read TGTGCCAGCAGTTGGAGGAATAGCGGGAGGGCGGGGGAGCAGTACTTC. Protein sequence: CASSWRNSGRAGEQYF.